These 20 T cell receptor beta chains originate from one sample sequenced in a study of T cells in Graves' hyperthyroidism and ophthalmopathy. Amplified TCR beta CDR3 regions derived from RNA transcripts. The primer set for the first-round RT-PCR of the TCR CDR3 was HTBI. Each CDR3 protein gets one entry after TCRdb re-called the multiplex PCR reads with MiXCR. The data show roughly 700,000 distinct CDR3 sequences, about 15% seen once. Material: blood. These receptors were collected from a woman between 18 and 29 years old with Graves' hyperthyroidism.

There are a few counts of this clonotype. This chain links TRBV6-5 with TRBJ2-2, with no clear D. Trimming took 0 bases from V and 6 from J, leaving 11 bases between them. CDR3 length: 15 residues. Looked up from germline, CDR1 is MNHEY and CDR2 is SVGAGI. The CDR3 DNA follows: TGTGCCAGCAGTTACTCGAATGCGCCCCCCGGGGAGCTGTTTTTT. This translates into CASSYSNAPPGELFF.

This chain connects TRBV6-1 to TRBJ2-1, with TRBD2 identical over 8 bases. Germline V gives CDR1 MNHNS, CDR2 SASEGT. The CDR3 sequence is 15 residues long. Trimming cost V 2 bases and J 6 bases; bases outside gene matches: 6. The CDR3 region is CASSEFTSGPNEQFF. The CDR3, as DNA: TGTGCCAGCAGTGAATTTACTAGCGGCCCCAATGAGCAGTTCTTC.

At least ten counts were recorded for this clonotype. The CDR3 loop is CATSDGGQVEKLFF. In DNA, the CDR3 is TGTGCCACCAGTGATGGGGGACAGGTCGAAAAACTGTTTTTT. The gene calls are TRBV24-1 and TRBJ1-4; 8 nucleotides line up with TRBD1. Germline V gene lookup returns CDR1 KGHDR and CDR2 SFDVKD. V dropped 3 bases and J dropped 8; count of bases not matched to a gene: 4. This CDR3 has 14 residues.

This clonotype appeared many times. The chain carries TRBV30 and TRBJ2-1; no reliable D call. This CDR3 has 16 residues. V shed 5 bases and J shed 0 bases, with 17 bases lying between them. CDR1 and CDR2 from the germline V gene are GTSNPN and SVGIG (reference sequence). The DNA for the CDR3 is TGTGCCTGGGCACGGGTCCCTATCGCCTCCTACAATGAGCAGTTCTTC. Translating it yields CAWARVPIASYNEQFF.

In its sample, this clonotype was seen many times. This sequence joins TRBV24-1 and TRBJ2-3; D gene uncertain. This CDR3 contains 15 residues. The V gene lost 9 bases and the J gene lost 2 bases, with 17 bases spanning the gap. Germline V CDR1 and CDR2: KGHDR, SFDVKD. The CDR3 nucleotides read TGTGCCACCGCCCGATCTCACGAGAACACAGATACGCAGTATTTT. Residues: CATARSHENTDTQYF.

In this sample, this clonotype turned up a few times. The CDR3 region is CASSQGAKRGHYEQYF. CDR3 in DNA: TGCGCCAGCAGCCAAGGCGCAAAGCGGGGCCACTACGAGCAGTACTTC. V usage is TRBV4-1 and J usage is TRBJ2-7; TRBD2 agrees at 7 bases. This CDR3 has 16 residues. The germline V gene encodes CDR1 MGHRA and CDR2 YSYEKL. The V and J ends lost 1 base and 3 bases, in that order; junction bases with no gene match: 9.

The chain joins TRBV20-1 to TRBJ2-1, with 14 bases that match TRBD2. CDR3 length: 15 residues. With V trimmed by 4 bases and J by 10 bases, 9 bases remained unmatched. The germline gives CDR1 DFQATT, CDR2 SNEGSKA (reference sequence). The CDR3 sequence: CSAIRLAGGLGEQFF. CDR3 bases: TGCAGTGCTATACGACTAGCGGGGGGGCTAGGAGAGCAGTTCTTC.

This clonotype was seen at least ten times. The rearrangement links TRBV7-9 to TRBJ1-4, with D perhaps TRBD1 (5 bases). The CDR3 has 14 amino acids. The V gene's germline CDR1 is SEHNR and CDR2 FQNEAQ (reference sequence). Trimming pared 5 bases from V and 7 bases from J, leaving 14 bases between. Here the CDR3 reads CASSRGTSGEKLFF. CDR3 sequence (DNA): TGTGCCAGCAGCCGCGGGACTTCAGGTGAAAAACTGTTTTTT.

In its sample, this clonotype was seen many times. The rearrangement links TRBV2 to TRBJ2-1, with 8 bases that match TRBD2. The germline gives CDR1 SNHLY, CDR2 FYNNEI. The J segment lost 2 bases and the V segment lost 6 bases, leaving 3 bases of the junction unmatched. The CDR3 covers 14 residues. The CDR3 sequence: CASRPGLAYNEQFF. CDR3 coding DNA: TGTGCCAGCAGACCGGGACTAGCCTACAATGAGCAGTTCTTC. Using reference TRBV2 and TRBJ2-1 for the parts outside the CDR3, the full variable domain is EPEVTQTPSHQVTQMGQEVILRCVPISNHLYFYWYRQILGQKVEFLVSFYNNEISEKSEIFDDQFSVERPDGSNFTLKIRSTKLEDSAMYFCASRPGLAYNEQFFGPGTRLTVL.

This clonotype was counted between two and nine times. The V gene is TRBV24-1, the J gene TRBJ2-1; TRBD1 matches 7 bases. V shed 2 bases, J shed 4 bases, and the junction held 7 bases outside the gene matches. Germline V gives CDR1 KGHDR, CDR2 SFDVKD. This CDR3 is built from 16 residues. The CDR3 sequence: CATSDSPGQLYNEQFF. The CDR3 coding sequence is TGTGCCACCAGTGATTCTCCGGGACAGTTATACAATGAGCAGTTCTTC.

V gene TRBV7-9 combines with J gene TRBJ2-7, with TRBD2 as a possible D gene (6 bases). V shed 8 bases and J shed 4 bases, with 15 bases lying between them. This CDR3 region has 13 residues. Germline CDR1 reads SEHNR; CDR2 reads FQNEAQ (reference sequence). The CDR3 DNA reads TGTGCCAGCGGGAGAGCAGGGAGGTACGAGCAGTACTTC. Its translation is CASGRAGRYEQYF.

There are a few counts of this clonotype. The chain links TRBV14 to TRBJ2-1; D uncertain. This CDR3 spans 12 amino acids. CDR1 is SGHDN and CDR2 is FVKESK in the germline V gene. Trimming cost V 4 bases and J 9 bases, with 10 bases left between them. The CDR3 protein is CASSPNHLEQFF. CDR3 sequence (DNA): TGTGCCAGCAGCCCTAATCACCTTGAGCAGTTCTTC.

This clonotype was observed a few times. The chain recombines TRBV24-1 with TRBJ1-1; D may be TRBD1 (5 bases). The V end was cut by 5 bases, the J end by 7 bases, with 7 bases between. Germline CDR1 KGHDR, CDR2 SFDVKD. The CDR3 contains 11 residues. Here the CDR3 reads CATSGGNEAFF. Here the CDR3 DNA reads TGTGCCACCAGTGGGGGGAATGAAGCTTTCTTT.

The rearrangement uses TRBV20-1 and TRBJ2-5; 8 bases agree with TRBD2. CDR1 and CDR2 (germline): DFQATT, SNEGSKA (reference sequence). CDR3 size: 16 residues. Unmatched junction bases numbered 17, after V lost 3 bases and J lost 8 bases. The CDR3 nucleotides read TGCAGTGCTAGTAGAGCCAGCGGGGGTCTTCAGGGTACCCAGTACTTC. This translates into CSASRASGGLQGTQYF.

The CDR3 bases are TGTGCCAGCAGTGAGGAACCTTATGGCTACACCTTC. Its protein product is CASSEEPYGYTF. V usage is TRBV25-1 and J usage is TRBJ1-2; D is uncertain. The CDR3 length is 12 residues. Germline-derived CDR1 and CDR2 are MGHDK and SYGVNS. V dropped 3 bases and J dropped 5 bases, with 7 bases sitting between them.

V gene TRBV7-3 combines with J gene TRBJ2-5, with D tentatively TRBD1 (6 bases). With 6 bases removed from V and 7 bases from J, the gap between germline ends came to 15 bases. CDR1 and CDR2 (germline): SGHTA, FQGTGA. This CDR3 has 13 residues. The CDR3 loop reads CASSKDSQMTQYF. CDR3 nucleotide sequence: TGTGCCAGCAGTAAGGACAGTCAAATGACCCAGTACTTC.

In this sample, this clonotype turned up a few times. The chain recombines TRBV24-1 with TRBJ2-3; unclear D gene. The CDR3 totals 16 residues. Germline values: CDR1 KGHDR, CDR2 SFDVKD. Between the trimmed V and J ends, which lost 3 bases and 0 bases, there was a span of 12 bases. CDR3 DNA: TGTGCCACCAGTGATAGCGAACGGCGTAGCACAGATACGCAGTATTTT. Its translation: CATSDSERRSTDTQYF.

This clonotype was seen a few times. This rearrangement joins TRBV10-2 to TRBJ2-3, with D perhaps TRBD2 (5 bases). Trimming removed 3 bases at V and 2 bases at J, with 21 bases between. Germline V gives CDR1 WSHSY, CDR2 SAAADI. The CDR3 is 18 residues long. As DNA, the CDR3 is TGCGCCAGCAGTGATAACCCCAACATAGCGTCACTCACAGATACGCAGTATTTT. Translated, it gives CASSDNPNIASLTDTQYF.

The chain couples TRBV5-8 to TRBJ2-2, with 7 bases matching TRBD1. Germline lookup yields CDR1 SGHTS and CDR2 YDEGEE. The CDR3 has 16 residues. V lost 4 bases and J lost 6; bases outside the gene matches: 12. DNA of the CDR3: TGTGCCAGCAGCGCCGGGACAGCAATAGTCCCCGGGGAGCTGTTTTTT. It encodes CASSAGTAIVPGELFF.

In its sample, this clonotype was seen many times. The gene calls are TRBV3-1 and TRBJ2-1, with a tentative D call TRBD2 (6 bases). The V gene lost 3 bases and the J gene lost 3 bases, with 15 bases spanning the gap. Germline assignment: CDR1 LGHDT and CDR2 YNNKEL (reference sequence). The CDR3 has 16 residues. For the CDR3, the DNA is TGTGCCAGCAGCCATATATTCGGGACTCACTACAATGAGCAGTTCTTC. Translation gives CASSHIFGTHYNEQFF.